The 10 T cell receptor beta chains in this list originate from one sample, sequenced in a study of shared clonotypes between healthy human individuals (dated by TCRdb to 2020 to 2021). The method behind the library was the immunoSEQ multiplex PCR assay. Sourced from immuneACCESS, this table was stored by TCRdb with only in-frame sequences that have V and J called. A share of the clones is absent; for the studies checked, an unresolved V gene accounts for under half, and the remainder has no known explanation. This sample comprises 2 million to 2.5 million clones, 90% to 97% of them detected only once. 0.1% to 0.15% of the sample comes from the top ten. Sequencing was done on a sample of naive CD4+ T cells sorted from blood. The cell subset or site label here, explained by the study, means: CD45RA+ positively selected. The receptor set was obtained from a man aged 18 to 35 in good health.

This chain connects TRBV18 to TRBJ2-3, with D perhaps assigned TRBD1 or TRBD2 (5 bases each). Germline CDR1 KGHSH, CDR2 LQKENI. CDR3 length: 16 residues. V was shortened by 6 bases and J by 1 base, with 17 bases between the two germline ends. CDR3 coding DNA: TGTGCCAGCTCCCCCATGGTCGGGACCCGCACAGATACGCAGTATTTT. Translating gives CASSPMVGTRTDTQYF.

This clone was observed once. The V gene is TRBV28, the J gene TRBJ2-1; perhaps TRBD2 as D (5 bases). V was trimmed by 5 bases and J by 9 bases, leaving 14 bases between them. The length of the CDR3 is 13 residues. Germline CDR1 MDHEN, CDR2 SYDVKM. CDR3 in amino acids: CASSPTTRGEQFF. The CDR3 nucleotides read TGTGCCAGCAGTCCCACCACTCGGGGTGAGCAGTTCTTC.

The V gene is TRBV4-3, the J gene TRBJ2-7; 9 bases line up with TRBD2. The CDR3 totals 15 residues. With V trimmed by 2 bases and J by 4 bases, 6 bases remained unmatched. CDR1 and CDR2 from the germline V gene are LGHNA and YSLEER. CDR3 loop: CASSQFLAGLYEQYF. CDR3 coding DNA: TGCGCCAGCAGCCAATTTCTAGCGGGATTATACGAGCAGTACTTC.

The V call is TRBV6-1, the J call TRBJ2-3; 9 bases map to TRBD1. CDR3 size: 13 residues. CDR1 MNHNS and CDR2 SASEGT come from the germline V gene. V shed 6 bases, J shed 5 bases, and the junction held 3 bases outside the gene matches. CDR3 in DNA: TGTGCCAGCAGAGGACAGGGGAGAGATACGCAGTATTTT. As protein: CASRGQGRDTQYF.

As concerns this clone: Other DNA sequences of this sample code for an identical CDR3. The chain employs TRBV5-4 and TRBJ2-1, with D possibly TRBD2 on 6 matching bases. The CDR3 sequence is 15 residues long. Trimming shortened V by 1 base and J by 0 bases, and 8 bases separated the two germline ends. Germline V gene lookup returns CDR1 SGHNT and CDR2 YYREEE (reference sequence). For the CDR3, the DNA is TGTGCCAGCAGCTTGTCCGGGAGCTCCTACAATGAGCAGTTCTTC. Translating gives CASSLSGSSYNEQFF.

Details on this clone: This sample includes further DNA sequences coding for the same CDR3. This chain joins TRBV30 and TRBJ1-2, with a possible D match to TRBD1 (5 bases). Looked up from germline, CDR1 is GTSNPN and CDR2 is SVGIG (reference sequence). The CDR3 contains 11 residues. V lost 3 bases to trimming and J lost 8 bases, with 10 bases between them. The CDR3 nucleotides are TGTGCCTGGAGACCAGGGTACGGCTACACCTTC. The encoded protein is CAWRPGYGYTF.

The chain combines TRBV28 with TRBJ1-6; D might be TRBD1 (6 bases). The CDR3 loop spans 15 amino acids. V was cut by 6 bases and J by 6 bases, with 15 bases left in between. CDR1 MDHEN and CDR2 SYDVKM come from the germline V gene. CDR3 bases: TGTGCCAGCAGCCCGAGCAGGGGAGGTAATTCACCCCTCCACTTT. It encodes CASSPSRGGNSPLHF.

The chain has TRBV5-1 and TRBJ2-3; D is tentatively TRBD1 or TRBD2 (5 bases each). V lost 0 bases and J 1 base, leaving 12 bases between the germline ends. The CDR3 is 16 amino acids. The germline V gene has CDR1 SGHRS and CDR2 YFSETQ. The chain's CDR3 is CASSLGGEGGTDTQYF. The CDR3 DNA is TGCGCCAGCAGCTTGGGAGGGGAAGGGGGCACAGATACGCAGTATTTT.

The V call is TRBV4-1, the J call TRBJ2-5, with 11 positions matching TRBD2. With V trimmed by 1 base and J by 5 bases, 6 bases remained unmatched. CDR3 length equals 16 residues. From germline, CDR1 is MGHRA and CDR2 YSYEKL. The CDR3 reads CASSQVLAGGRETQYF. The CDR3 DNA reads TGCGCCAGCAGCCAAGTCCTAGCGGGAGGCCGTGAGACCCAGTACTTC.

J is TRBJ1-1 and V is TRBV7-9, with D unresolved. The CDR3 length is 14 residues. V lost 7 bases to trimming and J lost 0 bases, with 12 bases between them. CDR1 is SEHNR and CDR2 is FQNEAQ in the germline V gene (reference sequence). The CDR3 nucleotides read TGTGCCAGCACCGTTGGACTCCTGAACACTGAAGCTTTCTTT. Translating gives CASTVGLLNTEAFF.